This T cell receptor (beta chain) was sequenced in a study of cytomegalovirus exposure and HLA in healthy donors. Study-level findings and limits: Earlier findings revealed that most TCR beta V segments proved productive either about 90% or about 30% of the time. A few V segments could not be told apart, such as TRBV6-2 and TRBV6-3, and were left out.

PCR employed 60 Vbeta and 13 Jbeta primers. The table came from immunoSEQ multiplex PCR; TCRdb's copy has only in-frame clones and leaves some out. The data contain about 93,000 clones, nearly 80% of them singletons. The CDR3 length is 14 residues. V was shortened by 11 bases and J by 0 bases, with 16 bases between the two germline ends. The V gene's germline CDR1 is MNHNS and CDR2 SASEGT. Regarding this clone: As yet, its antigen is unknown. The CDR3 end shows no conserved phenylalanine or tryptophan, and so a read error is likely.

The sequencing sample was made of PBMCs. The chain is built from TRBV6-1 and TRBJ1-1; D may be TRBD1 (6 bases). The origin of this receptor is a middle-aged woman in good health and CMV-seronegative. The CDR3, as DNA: TGTGCCGGACATTTAGACAGGTTGAACACTGAAGCTTTCCTT. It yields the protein CAGHLDRLNTEAFL.